This record looks at one T cell receptor beta chain sequence and its context. Its antigen is unknown. This record comes from a study of cytomegalovirus exposure and HLA in healthy donors. Study-wide context: In an earlier analysis, 95 million to 130 million unique TCR beta sequences were found from approximately 170 million T cells. Tens of millions of unique TCRs from HLA-typed donors were held in an early data release.

CDR1 and CDR2 from the germline V gene are SGDLS and YYNGEE. V shed 0 bases and J shed 6 bases, with 7 bases lying between them. This CDR3 is 12 amino acids long. Study-level results: Of the V segments, some could not be distinguished, including TRBV6-2 and TRBV6-3, and were excluded.

Participants comprised healthy donors of bone marrow. The PCR used 60 Vbeta and 13 Jbeta primers. Produced via immunoSEQ multiplex PCR; TCRdb's table is partial and in-frame only. The table has 60,000 to 80,000 clones, more than 60% seen once. The receptor was isolated from a woman aged 25 to 45 in good health and CMV-seronegative. The chain employs TRBV9 and TRBJ2-7; unclear D gene. Sample: PBMCs. The CDR3, as DNA: TGTGCCAGCAGCGTAGTAGCTGGCGAGCAGTACTTC. Translation: CASSVVAGEQYF.